This TCR beta chain was obtained from a study of cytomegalovirus exposure and HLA in healthy donors. V was pared by 4 bases and J by 1 base, with 8 bases of the junction left unmatched. This CDR3 spans 16 amino acids. From germline, CDR1 is SGHDT and CDR2 YYEEEE. This PCR relied on a set of 60 Vbeta primers and 13 Jbeta primers. Measured with immunoSEQ multiplex PCR; TCRdb has only the in-frame clones, and not every one. The table has 100,000 or so clones, approximately 80% seen once. The sequence was collected from a man aged 25-45 years in good health and CMV-seronegative. The rearrangement joins TRBV5-6 to TRBJ1-5; 7 positions match TRBD1. Sequenced sample: PBMCs. CDR3 sequence reads: CASSQTGSASNQPQHF. CDR3 in DNA: TGTGCCAGCAGCCAGACAGGGTCCGCGAGCAATCAGCCCCAGCATTTT. Together with reference TRBV5-6 and TRBJ1-5, the CDR3 gives the full variable domain: DAGVTQSPTHLIKTRGQQVTLRCSPKSGHDTVSWYQQALGQGPQFIFQYYEEEERQRGNFPDRFSGHQFPNYSSELNVNALLLGDSALYLCASSQTGSASNQPQHFGDGTRLSIL.